Listed here are 15 T cell receptor beta chains from one sample, sequenced in a study of T cell responses to AZD1222 COVID-19 vaccine. Measured with immunoSEQ multiplex PCR; TCRdb has only the in-frame clones, and not every one. The top ten hold 3.8% of the sample, which has 140,000 to 150,000 clones, around 90% seen once. The specimen was peripheral blood, collected 28 days after the second AZD1222 dose. The receptors stem from an adult who received the AZD1222 COVID-19 vaccine.

The genes are TRBV30 and TRBJ1-2, with D tentatively TRBD1 (5 bases). The V end was cut by 3 bases, the J end by 6 bases, with 14 bases between. Germline-derived CDR1 and CDR2 are GTSNPN and SVGIG (reference sequence). The CDR3 runs 13 residues. The CDR3 DNA reads as TGTGCCTGGAGCCGGAGCAGGGACCATGGCTACACCTTC. This translates into CAWSRSRDHGYTF.

V is TRBV7-6 and J is TRBJ1-4; perhaps TRBD1 as D (5 bases). Germline CDR1 SGHVS, CDR2 FNYEAQ. V was shortened by 0 bases and J by 5 bases, with 10 bases between the two germline ends. CDR3 size: 15 residues. The CDR3 loop reads CASSLAVSGNEKLFF. DNA of the CDR3: TGTGCCAGCAGCTTAGCCGTTTCAGGGAATGAAAAACTGTTTTTT.

The chain employs TRBV9 and TRBJ2-1; D is unresolved. Germline V gene data show CDR1 as SGDLS and CDR2 as YYNGEE. Between the trimmed V and J ends, which lost 0 bases and 8 bases, there was a span of 3 bases. CDR3 length: 11 amino acids. The CDR3 region is CASSVEDEQFF. DNA for the CDR3: TGTGCCAGCAGCGTAGAGGATGAGCAGTTCTTC.

Of note for this clone: Other DNA sequences from this sample encode an identical CDR3 as well. The chain recombines TRBV5-1 with TRBJ1-1; D uncertain. V shed 0 bases and J shed 3 bases, with 9 bases lying between them. This CDR3 spans 14 amino acids. Germline lookup yields CDR1 SGHRS and CDR2 YFSETQ. CDR3 bases: TGCGCCAGCAGCTTGGGCAATGGAGACACTGAAGCTTTCTTT. Its translation: CASSLGNGDTEAFF.

The rearrangement links TRBV7-8 to TRBJ1-1; D is uncertain. Germline CDR1 reads SGHVS; CDR2 reads FQNEAQ. The ends were cut back, 0 bases at V and 7 bases at J, with 12 bases in the middle. This CDR3 comprises 14 residues. The CDR3 nucleotides are TGTGCCAGCAGCTTAGCGGGGAATCGAGGTGAAGCTTTCTTT. Translation: CASSLAGNRGEAFF.

V is TRBV9 and J is TRBJ2-3; the match to TRBD2 covers 7 bases. The V gene end was trimmed by 4 bases and the J gene end by 4 bases; junction bases not matched to a gene: 12. Per germline, CDR1 SGDLS and CDR2 YYNGEE. The CDR3 extends over 16 amino acids. CDR3 in amino acids: CASSLRWAGDSDTQYF. CDR3 nucleotide sequence: TGTGCCAGCAGCCTCCGTTGGGCGGGAGATTCAGATACGCAGTATTTT.

V is TRBV7-2 and J is TRBJ2-2; D may match TRBD1 or TRBD2 (7 bases each). Trimming pared 3 bases from V and 6 bases from J, leaving 17 bases between. Germline values: CDR1 SGHTA, CDR2 FQGNSA. The length of the CDR3 is 16 residues. The CDR3 region is CASSFSFSGGAGELFF. The CDR3 DNA reads TGTGCCAGCAGCTTTTCGTTCTCAGGGGGGGCCGGGGAGCTGTTTTTT.

In nucleotides, the CDR3 is TGTGCCAGCAGCGTAGCAGGGGGCGGTTCACCCCTCCACTTT. Residues: CASSVAGGGSPLHF. J is TRBJ1-6 and V is TRBV9; TRBD1 aligns across 8 bases. Germline V gives CDR1 SGDLS, CDR2 YYNGEE. The CDR3 consists of 14 residues. The junction had 2 bases not matched to a gene; V was cut back by 0 bases and J by 9 bases.

The V and J genes are TRBV27 and TRBJ1-2, with D possibly matching TRBD1 (5 bases). V was shortened by 5 bases and J by 4 bases, with 14 bases between the two germline ends. The CDR3 contains 14 residues. Germline V gene lookup returns CDR1 MNHEY and CDR2 SMNVEV (reference sequence). The CDR3 bases are TGTGCCAGCAGTCTCATGACAGCAGCCTATGGCTACACCTTC. This codes for CASSLMTAAYGYTF.

The chain combines TRBV12-3 or TRBV12-4 with TRBJ2-1, with D possibly matching TRBD2 (6 bases). V lost 4 bases and J lost 9, with 10 bases in between. The CDR3 has 12 residues. CDR3: CASSYGSGEQFF. The CDR3 DNA is TGTGCCAGCAGTTACGGGAGCGGTGAGCAGTTCTTC.

The chain recombines TRBV6-5 with TRBJ1-5; TRBD1 matches 8 bases. The CDR3 extends over 14 amino acids. Losses at the gene ends were 7 bases for V and 6 bases for J; bases not matched to a gene: 8. CDR1 is MNHEY and CDR2 is SVGAGI in the germline V gene. CDR3 amino acids: CASTPRTGRQPQHF. In nucleotides, the CDR3 is TGTGCCAGCACCCCCCGGACAGGGCGTCAGCCCCAGCATTTT.

The genes are TRBV30 and TRBJ2-6; D uncertain. The CDR3 has 13 residues. V lost 4 bases to trimming and J lost 2 bases, with 6 bases between them. Germline V gene sequence: CDR1 GTSNPN, CDR2 SVGIG (reference sequence). For the CDR3, the DNA is TGTGCCTGGACTTTGGCTGGGGCCAACGTCCTGACTTTC. Amino acids: CAWTLAGANVLTF.

The J gene is TRBJ2-7, the V gene TRBV10-3, with D unclear. CDR1 and CDR2 (germline): ENHRY, SYGVKD. This CDR3 contains 15 residues. The ends were cut back, 6 bases at V and 6 bases at J, with 21 bases in the middle. The CDR3 here is CAISNYSARGPEQYF. CDR3 bases: TGTGCCATCAGCAATTACAGCGCCCGTGGTCCCGAGCAGTACTTC.

This chain connects TRBV10-3 to TRBJ1-2; the D is unclear. The CDR3 runs 11 residues. V shed 0 bases and J shed 10 bases, with 6 bases lying between them. The germline V gene encodes CDR1 ENHRY and CDR2 SYGVKD. CDR3 sequence: CAISESPYYTF. CDR3 sequence (DNA): TGTGCCATCAGTGAGTCCCCGTACTACACCTTC.

Written as DNA, the CDR3 is TGTGCCTGGAGTGTAGCGGGGATCGAGCAGTACTTC. The encoded protein is CAWSVAGIEQYF. The genes are TRBV30 and TRBJ2-7; TRBD2 matches 7 bases. This CDR3 has 12 residues. The V segment lost 0 bases and the J segment 6 bases; nucleotides outside the gene matches: 2. CDR1 and CDR2 from the germline V gene are GTSNPN and SVGIG (reference sequence).